The rows below give T cell receptor beta chains drawn from one sample of a study of blood T cell repertoires in COVID-19. The assay was immunoSEQ multiplex PCR, and TCRdb's table has in-frame clones only and misses some. The table has some 320,000 clones, 75% to 85% seen once. Sequencing input: peripheral blood. The receptors stem from a human donor in a cohort sampled during active COVID-19. Both conserved end residues are part of each CDR3. D genes are given only for firm matches. The size of a clone is reported for some rows only, either as once, few or many, or as a class for expanded clones.

.	TRBV19	TRBD1	TRBJ2-3	TGTGCCAGTAGTAGCAGGGGGAATACGCAGTATTTT	CASSSRGNTQYF
.	TRBV11-2	.	TRBJ1-5	TGTGCCAGCAGCTTAGCTCCTGGGGGGTCGCTGTATAGCAATCAGCCCCAGCATTTT	CASSLAPGGSLYSNQPQHF
.	TRBV2	TRBD1	TRBJ1-2	TGTGCCAGAAGGACAGGATCCACAAACTATGGCTACACCTTC	CARRTGSTNYGYTF
.	TRBV5-1	TRBD2	TRBJ2-7	TGCGCCAGCCGAGCTAGCGGGGGGGCTCGACCCTACGAGCAGTACTTC	CASRASGGARPYEQYF
.	TRBV24-1	TRBD2	TRBJ2-1	TGTGCCACCAGTTTGACCGGGGGGGGAAGTGGCAATGAGCAGTTCTTC	CATSLTGGGSGNEQFF
.	TRBV5-1	.	TRBJ1-1	TGCGCCAGCAGCCCCTACCTCCAGGGAAAGAACACTGAAGCTTTCTTT	CASSPYLQGKNTEAFF
.	TRBV20-1	.	TRBJ1-1	TGCAGTGCTAGTCTACTCAGGGGTACTGAAGCTTTCTTT	CSASLLRGTEAFF
.	TRBV3-1/TRBV3-2	TRBD1	TRBJ2-6	TGTGCCAGCAGCCAGACAGGGGGGCAATCTGGGGCCAACGTCCTGACTTTC	CASSQTGGQSGANVLTF
.	TRBV14	.	TRBJ1-3	TGTGCCAGCAGCCACAGGCACTCTGGAAACACCATATATTTT	CASSHRHSGNTIYF
.	TRBV5-1	.	TRBJ2-2	TGCGCCAGCCTGGGGCAGGGTTATTCCGGGGAGCTGTTTTTT	CASLGQGYSGELFF
.	TRBV7-2	.	TRBJ1-3	TGTGCCAGCAGCTTAAATCGGGGAGGCTCTGGAAACACCATATATTTT	CASSLNRGGSGNTIYF
.	TRBV4-2	.	TRBJ2-7	TGTGCCAGCAGCCAACGGGCGGGAAGCTCCTACGAGCAGTACTTC	CASSQRAGSSYEQYF
.	TRBV2	TRBD2	TRBJ2-5	TGTGCCAGCAGTGCCCCCGTAGCGGGGGAGGAGACCCAGTACTTC	CASSAPVAGEETQYF
.	TRBV6-5	.	TRBJ1-4	TGTGCCAGCAGTTACTTCCTGTATACAACTAATGAAAAACTGTTTTTT	CASSYFLYTTNEKLFF
.	TRBV2	.	TRBJ2-5	TGTGCCAGCAGTGAGTCAGGAGAGACCCAGTACTTC	CASSESGETQYF
.	TRBV12-5	.	TRBJ2-5	TGTGCTAGTGGCCATACCCAGACAGGTGGAGAGACCCAGTACTTC	CASGHTQTGGETQYF
.	TRBV7-9	.	TRBJ1-6	TGTGCCACCGAGCGAGGTGTTAATTCACCCCTCCACTTT	CATERGVNSPLHF
few	TRBV29-1	TRBD2	TRBJ2-3	TGCAGCGTTAGGCGGGGGACCACAGATACGCAGTATTTT	CSVRRGTTDTQYF
few	TRBV30	.	TRBJ1-5	TGTGCCTGGAGTGTACAGGGTTCTGGGTATCAGCCCCAGCATTTT	CAWSVQGSGYQPQHF
.	TRBV10-3	.	TRBJ2-2	TGTGCCATCAATCTGGGGGGACAGACCGGGGAGCTGTTTTTT	CAINLGGQTGELFF
few	TRBV14	TRBD1	TRBJ1-6	TGTGCCAGCAGCCCGACAGGGGTTAATTCACCCCTCCACTTT	CASSPTGVNSPLHF
.	TRBV29-1	.	TRBJ1-2	TGCAGCGTTGGGCAGGGGCTCTATGGCTACACCTTC	CSVGQGLYGYTF
.	TRBV19	.	TRBJ2-3	TGTGCCAGTACCCATGGGGCAGGGGAGCCAGATACGCAGTATTTT	CASTHGAGEPDTQYF
.	TRBV5-1	.	TRBJ1-6	TGCGCCAGCAGCTTGGTACCCAGAAACTCGGGGGGAGATAATTCACCCCTCCACTTT	CASSLVPRNSGGDNSPLHF
.	TRBV13	TRBD1	TRBJ2-7	TGTGCCAGCAGCCACCTGGGACAGGGGCTCTACGAGCAGTACTTC	CASSHLGQGLYEQYF
.	TRBV2	.	TRBJ2-6	TGTGCCAGCAGTGAAGCGCGGGTTCTTGGGGCCAACGTCCTGACTTTC	CASSEARVLGANVLTF
few	TRBV12-5	.	TRBJ2-7	TGTGCTAGTGGTCCCCCAGGTTCCTACGAGCAGTACTTC	CASGPPGSYEQYF
.	TRBV5-6	.	TRBJ1-1	TGTGCCAGCAGCTTGGGGCGCGGGGAAGCTTTCTTT	CASSLGRGEAFF
.	TRBV19	.	TRBJ1-1	TGTGCCAGTAGTGCGATGGACATATTGAACACTGAAGCTTTCTTT	CASSAMDILNTEAFF
.	TRBV11-2	TRBD1	TRBJ2-4	TGTGCCAGCAGCTTAGCTAATGGCAGGGGGCGGAACATTCAGTACTTC	CASSLANGRGRNIQYF
.	TRBV21-1	.	TRBJ2-3	TGTGCCAGCAGCAAAATTGCGGCAGGGGACACAGATACGCAGTATTTT	CASSKIAAGDTDTQYF
.	TRBV11-2	.	TRBJ1-1	TGTGCCAGCAGCTTAGCAACAATGAACACTGAAGCTTTCTTT	CASSLATMNTEAFF
.	TRBV25-1	.	TRBJ1-1	TGTGCCAGCAGTGAAGCAGGGCCTAGAAGGACTGAAGCTTTCTTT	CASSEAGPRRTEAFF
.	TRBV18	TRBD1	TRBJ2-3	TGTGCCAGCTCACCACAGGGGGCTTTTGATACGCAGTATTTT	CASSPQGAFDTQYF
.	TRBV7-2	TRBD2	TRBJ2-7	TGTGCCAGCAGCTACAATCCGGGACTAACCTACGAGCAGTACTTC	CASSYNPGLTYEQYF
.	TRBV5-8	.	TRBJ1-5	TGTGCCAGCAGCTCCATCCCCCGGGGCAATCAGCCCCAGCATTTT	CASSSIPRGNQPQHF
.	TRBV12-3/TRBV12-4	.	TRBJ1-1	TGTGCCAGCAGCTACACTGAAGCTTTCTTT	CASSYTEAFF
few	TRBV6-2/TRBV6-3	TRBD1	TRBJ1-5	TGTGCCAGCAGTTACATCCCAGGGGGCCATCAGCCCCAGCATTTT	CASSYIPGGHQPQHF
few	TRBV7-3	.	TRBJ2-7	TGTGCCAGCAGCCGCAAGGGCGGGGGCGGCTACGAGCAGTACTTC	CASSRKGGGGYEQYF
once	TRBV9	.	TRBJ2-1	TGTGCCAGCAGCGTAGATAAGTCCCGGAGCAATGAGCAGTTCTTC	CASSVDKSRSNEQFF
.	TRBV7-9	.	TRBJ1-1	TGTGCCAGCAGCAAACGCGCGAACACTGAAGCTTTCTTT	CASSKRANTEAFF
.	TRBV7-3	.	TRBJ1-6	TGTGCCAGCAGCTATACCGGTACTCGGGCACCCCTCCACTTT	CASSYTGTRAPLHF
.	TRBV6-2/TRBV6-3	.	TRBJ1-2	TGTGCCAGCAGTCTACAGGGTATCATAGCTAACTATGGCTACACCTTC	CASSLQGIIANYGYTF
.	TRBV18	.	TRBJ1-2	TGTGCCAGCTCGCTGGGAGACTATGGCTACACCTTC	CASSLGDYGYTF
.	TRBV7-9	.	TRBJ1-2	TGTGCCAGCAGCCACGTCCAGTCTACCTTC	CASSHVQSTF
few	TRBV4-2	TRBD2	TRBJ2-3	TGTGCCAGCAGCCAAGAGCGGGGGGGCCCAGATACGCAGTATTTT	CASSQERGGPDTQYF
.	TRBV10-3	TRBD1	TRBJ1-2	TGTGCCATCAGTGAGTCGACAGGGGTAAACTATGGCTACACCTTC	CAISESTGVNYGYTF
.	TRBV6-6	.	TRBJ1-1	TGTGCCAGCAGTTACTTCGACACGAACACTGAAGCTTTCTTT	CASSYFDTNTEAFF
.	TRBV5-1	.	TRBJ1-5	TGCGCCAGCAGGGCAGATCTGCTTCAGCCCCAGCATTTT	CASRADLLQPQHF
.	TRBV9	TRBD1	TRBJ2-7	TGTGCCAGCACCACAACCGGGACAGGGTACGAGCAGTACTTC	CASTTTGTGYEQYF
.	TRBV5-4	TRBD2	TRBJ2-3	TGTGCCAGCAGCCTAGGACTAGCGGGGAACACAGATACGCAGTATTTT	CASSLGLAGNTDTQYF
.	TRBV4-1	TRBD1	TRBJ2-3	TGCGCCAGCAGCCAGGAACAGGGGCATACGCAGTATTTT	CASSQEQGHTQYF
.	TRBV6-4	.	TRBJ1-4	TGTGCCAGCAGTGTCACAGGGTATTCGAGTGAAAAACTGTTTTTT	CASSVTGYSSEKLFF
.	TRBV7-9	.	TRBJ2-2	TGTGCCAGCAGCTTAGGGGGAGTTAACGGGGAGCTGTTTTTT	CASSLGGVNGELFF
.	TRBV6-5	TRBD1	TRBJ1-5	TGTGCCAGCGTTGGGGCAAACAGGGGATCTCAGCCCCAGCATTTT	CASVGANRGSQPQHF
.	TRBV2	TRBD2	TRBJ2-3	TGTGCCAGCAGTGAGCGGACTAGCGGGGTCTTGAGTACGCAGTATTTT	CASSERTSGVLSTQYF
.	TRBV25-1	TRBD1	TRBJ1-1	TGTGCCAGCAGTGAGTCTACAGGGGGAGCCCTGGGCACTGAAGCTTTCTTT	CASSESTGGALGTEAFF